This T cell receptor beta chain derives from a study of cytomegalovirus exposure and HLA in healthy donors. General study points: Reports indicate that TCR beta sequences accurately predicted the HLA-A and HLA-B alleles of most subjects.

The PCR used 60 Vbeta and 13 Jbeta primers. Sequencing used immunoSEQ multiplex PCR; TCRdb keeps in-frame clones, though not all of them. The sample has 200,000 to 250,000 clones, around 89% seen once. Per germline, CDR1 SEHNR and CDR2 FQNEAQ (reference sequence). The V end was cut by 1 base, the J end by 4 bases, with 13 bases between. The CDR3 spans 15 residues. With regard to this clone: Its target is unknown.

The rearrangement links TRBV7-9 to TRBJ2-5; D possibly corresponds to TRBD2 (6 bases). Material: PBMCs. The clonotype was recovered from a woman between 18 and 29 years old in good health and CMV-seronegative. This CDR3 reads CASSLEGLAAETQYF. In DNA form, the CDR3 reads TGTGCCAGCAGCTTAGAGGGACTCGCCGCAGAGACCCAGTACTTC. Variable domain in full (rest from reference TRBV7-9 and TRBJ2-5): DTGVSQNPRHKITKRGQNVTFRCDPISEHNRLYWYRQTLGQGPEFLTYFQNEAQLEKSRLLSDRFSAERPKGSFSTLEIQRTEQGDSAMYLCASSLEGLAAETQYFGPGTRLLVL.